This TCR beta chain was obtained from a study of blood T cell repertoires in COVID-19. Study as a whole: Samples came from the United States, Italy and Spain, spanning acute and convalescent COVID-19. T cells, B-cell-depleted T cells, or PBMCs provided the cDNA or gDNA that served as material.

In the source study's methods: Estimates of nucleated cell counts were drawn from the amplification of reference gene primers. Sequenced by immunoSEQ multiplex PCR; TCRdb stores in-frame clones only, minus some. That table is the source of V, J and clone size, and D and trimming were worked out from the DNA. This sample has some 78,000 clones; about 83% occur once, and the top ten carry over 4%. The receptor comes from a woman aged 80 or over with active or convalescent COVID-19. Sequenced: peripheral blood.

The CDR3 DNA reads as TGTGCCAGCAGCCAGGAGATACGGGGGGAGCTGTTTTTT. This gives the protein CASSQEIRGELFF. V usage is TRBV3-1 (or the pseudogene TRBV3-2) and J usage is TRBJ2-2; no clear D gene. The CDR3 length is 13 residues. The V gene's germline CDR1 is LGHDT and CDR2 YNNKEL (reference sequence). V lost 3 bases and J 8 bases, leaving 10 bases between the germline ends.